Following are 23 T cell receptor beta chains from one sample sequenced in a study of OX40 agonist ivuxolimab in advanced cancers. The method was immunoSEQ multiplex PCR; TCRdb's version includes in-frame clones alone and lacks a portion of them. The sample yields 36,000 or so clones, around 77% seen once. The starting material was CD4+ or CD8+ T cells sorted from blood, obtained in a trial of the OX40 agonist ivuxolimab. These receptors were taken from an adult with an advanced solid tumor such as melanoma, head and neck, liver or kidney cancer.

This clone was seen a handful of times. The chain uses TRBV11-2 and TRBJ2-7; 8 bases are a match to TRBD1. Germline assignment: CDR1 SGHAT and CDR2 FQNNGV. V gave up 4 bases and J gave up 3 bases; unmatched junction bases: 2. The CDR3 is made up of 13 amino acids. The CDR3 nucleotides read TGTGCCAGCAGCTACGGGACAGGCTACGAGCAGTACTTC. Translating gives CASSYGTGYEQYF.

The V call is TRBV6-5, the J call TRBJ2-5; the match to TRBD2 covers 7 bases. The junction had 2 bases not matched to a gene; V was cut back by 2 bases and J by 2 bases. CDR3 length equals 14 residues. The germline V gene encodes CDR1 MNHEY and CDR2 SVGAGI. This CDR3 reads CASSYGGGQETQYF. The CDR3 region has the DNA TGTGCCAGCAGTTACGGGGGGGGACAAGAGACCCAGTACTTC.

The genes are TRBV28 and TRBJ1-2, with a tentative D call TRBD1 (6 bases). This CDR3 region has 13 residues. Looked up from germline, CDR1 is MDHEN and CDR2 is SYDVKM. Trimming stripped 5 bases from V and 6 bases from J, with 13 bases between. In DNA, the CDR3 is TGTGCCAGCAGTCCACAGGGAGTAAATGGCTACACCTTC. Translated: CASSPQGVNGYTF.

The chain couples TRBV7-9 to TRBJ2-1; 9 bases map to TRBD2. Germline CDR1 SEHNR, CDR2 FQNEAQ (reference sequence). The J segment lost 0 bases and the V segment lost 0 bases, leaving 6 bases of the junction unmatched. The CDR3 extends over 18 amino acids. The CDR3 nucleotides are TGTGCCAGCAGCTTAGCGCGACTAGCGGTGAGCTCCTACAATGAGCAGTTCTTC. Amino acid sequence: CASSLARLAVSSYNEQFF. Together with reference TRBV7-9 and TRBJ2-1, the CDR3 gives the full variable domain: DTGVSQNPRHKITKRGQNVTFRCDPISEHNRLYWYRQTLGQGPEFLTYFQNEAQLEKSRLLSDRFSAERPKGSFSTLEIQRTEQGDSAMYLCASSLARLAVSSYNEQFFGPGTRLTVL.

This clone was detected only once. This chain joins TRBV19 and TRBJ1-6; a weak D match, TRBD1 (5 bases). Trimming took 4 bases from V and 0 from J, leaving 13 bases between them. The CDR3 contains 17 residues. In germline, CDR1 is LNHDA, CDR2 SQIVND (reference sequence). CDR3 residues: CASSTTGPSSYNSPLHF. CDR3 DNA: TGTGCCAGTAGTACAACAGGCCCTAGCTCCTATAATTCACCCCTCCACTTT.

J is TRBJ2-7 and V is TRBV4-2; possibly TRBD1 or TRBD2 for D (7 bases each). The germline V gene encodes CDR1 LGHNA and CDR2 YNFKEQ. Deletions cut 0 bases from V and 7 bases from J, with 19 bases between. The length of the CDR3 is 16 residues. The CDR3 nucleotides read TGTGCCAGCAGCCAAGATTGGGGAGGGGGCGCGGGGGAGCAGTACTTC. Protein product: CASSQDWGGGAGEQYF.

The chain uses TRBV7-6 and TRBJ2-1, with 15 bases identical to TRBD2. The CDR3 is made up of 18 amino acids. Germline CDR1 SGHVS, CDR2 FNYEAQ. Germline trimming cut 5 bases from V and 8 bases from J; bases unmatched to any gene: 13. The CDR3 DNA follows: TGTGCCAGCAGCCCTAGCACCGGGACTAGCGGGGGGTGGGATGAGCAGTTCTTC. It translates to CASSPSTGTSGGWDEQFF.

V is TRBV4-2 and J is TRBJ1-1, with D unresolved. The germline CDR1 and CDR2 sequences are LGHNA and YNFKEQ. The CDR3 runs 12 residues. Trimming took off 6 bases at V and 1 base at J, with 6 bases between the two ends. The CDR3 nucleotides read TGTGCCAGCAGAGGAGGGAACACTGAAGCTTTCTTT. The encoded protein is CASRGGNTEAFF.

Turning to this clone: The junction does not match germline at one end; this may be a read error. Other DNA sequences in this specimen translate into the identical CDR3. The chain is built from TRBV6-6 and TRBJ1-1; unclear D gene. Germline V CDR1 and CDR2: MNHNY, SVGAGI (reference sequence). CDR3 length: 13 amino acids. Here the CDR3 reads CASSYLRNTEAFF. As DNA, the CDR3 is TGTGCCAGCAGTTACTTGAGGAACACCGAAGCTTTCTTT.

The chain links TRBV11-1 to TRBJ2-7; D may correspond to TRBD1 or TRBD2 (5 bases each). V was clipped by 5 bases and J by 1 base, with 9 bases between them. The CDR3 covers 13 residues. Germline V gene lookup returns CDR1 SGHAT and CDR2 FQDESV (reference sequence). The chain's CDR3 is CASSVWGSYEQYF. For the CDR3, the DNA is TGTGCCAGCAGCGTTTGGGGGTCCTACGAGCAGTACTTC.

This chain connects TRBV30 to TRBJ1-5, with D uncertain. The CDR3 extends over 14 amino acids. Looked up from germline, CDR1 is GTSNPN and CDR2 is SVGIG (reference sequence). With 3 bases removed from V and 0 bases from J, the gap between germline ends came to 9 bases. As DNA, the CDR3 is TGTGCCTGGAGCCGACAATATAGCAATCAGCCCCAGCATTTT. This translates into CAWSRQYSNQPQHF.

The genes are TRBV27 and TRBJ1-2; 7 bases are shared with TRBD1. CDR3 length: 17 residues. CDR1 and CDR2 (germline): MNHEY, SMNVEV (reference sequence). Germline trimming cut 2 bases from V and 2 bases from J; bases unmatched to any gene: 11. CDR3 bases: TGTGCCAGCAGTTTAGGAAGACCGGGACAGCTAAACTATGGCTACACCTTC. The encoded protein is CASSLGRPGQLNYGYTF.

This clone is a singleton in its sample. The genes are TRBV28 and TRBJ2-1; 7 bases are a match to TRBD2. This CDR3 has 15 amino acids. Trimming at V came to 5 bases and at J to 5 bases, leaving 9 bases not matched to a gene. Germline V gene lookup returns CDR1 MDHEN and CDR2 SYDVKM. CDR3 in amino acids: CASSPRDYLNNEQFF. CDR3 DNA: TGTGCCAGCAGTCCTAGGGACTACCTTAACAATGAGCAGTTCTTC.

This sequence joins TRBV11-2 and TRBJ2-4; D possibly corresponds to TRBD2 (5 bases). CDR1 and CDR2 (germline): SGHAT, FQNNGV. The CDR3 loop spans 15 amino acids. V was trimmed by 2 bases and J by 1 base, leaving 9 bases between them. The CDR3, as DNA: TGTGCCAGCAGCTTAACTGGAGGCGCCAAAAACATTCAGTACTTC. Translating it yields CASSLTGGAKNIQYF.

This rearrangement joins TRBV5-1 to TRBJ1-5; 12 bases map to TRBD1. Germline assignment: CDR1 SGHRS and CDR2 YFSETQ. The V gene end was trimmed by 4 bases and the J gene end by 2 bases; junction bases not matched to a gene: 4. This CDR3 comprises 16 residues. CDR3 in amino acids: CASSPGTGGGNQPQHF. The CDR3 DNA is TGCGCCAGCAGCCCGGGGACAGGGGGCGGCAATCAGCCCCAGCATTTT.

The DNA for the CDR3 is TGTGCCAGCAGCTACGGGACATCGGGAGAGCAGTACTTC. Translated, it gives CASSYGTSGEQYF. The chain employs TRBV6-1 and TRBJ2-7, with D possibly matching TRBD1 (6 bases). Per germline, CDR1 MNHNS and CDR2 SASEGT. V lost 6 bases to trimming and J lost 7 bases, with 16 bases between them. This CDR3 contains 13 residues.

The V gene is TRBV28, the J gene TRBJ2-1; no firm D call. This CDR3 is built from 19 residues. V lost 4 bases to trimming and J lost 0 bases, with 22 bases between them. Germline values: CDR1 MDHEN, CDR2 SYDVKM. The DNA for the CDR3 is TGTGCCAGCAGTTGGGATCGAGTAAGTAGCTCCACCTCCTACAATGAGCAGTTCTTC. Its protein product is CASSWDRVSSSTSYNEQFF.

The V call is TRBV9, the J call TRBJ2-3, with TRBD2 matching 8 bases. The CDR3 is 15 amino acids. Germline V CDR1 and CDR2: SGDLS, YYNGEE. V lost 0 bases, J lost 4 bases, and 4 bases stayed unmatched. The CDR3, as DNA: TGTGCCAGCAGCGTAGCGGGCGGGGGGCCAGATACGCAGTATTTT. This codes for CASSVAGGGPDTQYF.

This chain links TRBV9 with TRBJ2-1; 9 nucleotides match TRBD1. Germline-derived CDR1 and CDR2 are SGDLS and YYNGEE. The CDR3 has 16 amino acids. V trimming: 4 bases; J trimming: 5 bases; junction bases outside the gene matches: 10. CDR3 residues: CASSHSRGQGNNEQFF. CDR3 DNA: TGTGCCAGCAGCCACAGTAGGGGACAGGGTAACAATGAGCAGTTCTTC.

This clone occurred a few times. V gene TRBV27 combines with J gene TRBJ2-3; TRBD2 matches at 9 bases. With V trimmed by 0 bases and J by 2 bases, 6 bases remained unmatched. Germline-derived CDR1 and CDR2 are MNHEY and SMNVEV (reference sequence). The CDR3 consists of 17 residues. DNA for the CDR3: TGTGCCAGCAGTTTATCGAATATAGCGGGGGTCACAGATACGCAGTATTTT. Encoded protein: CASSLSNIAGVTDTQYF.

CDR3 nucleotides: TGTGCCAGCGTCCCTGGGACGGGCGGCTATGGCTACACCTTC. Encoded protein: CASVPGTGGYGYTF. This chain links TRBV28 with TRBJ1-2, with a weak D call TRBD1 (5 bases). The germline gives CDR1 MDHEN, CDR2 SYDVKM. V was clipped by 8 bases and J by 4 bases, with 17 bases between them. This CDR3 region has 14 residues.

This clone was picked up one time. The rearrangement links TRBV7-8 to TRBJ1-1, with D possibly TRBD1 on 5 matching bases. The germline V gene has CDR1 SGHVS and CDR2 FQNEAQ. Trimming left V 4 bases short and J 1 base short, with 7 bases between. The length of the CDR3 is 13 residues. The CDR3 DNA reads TGTGCCAGCAGCTCTGACAGGAACACTGAAGCTTTCTTT. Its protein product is CASSSDRNTEAFF.

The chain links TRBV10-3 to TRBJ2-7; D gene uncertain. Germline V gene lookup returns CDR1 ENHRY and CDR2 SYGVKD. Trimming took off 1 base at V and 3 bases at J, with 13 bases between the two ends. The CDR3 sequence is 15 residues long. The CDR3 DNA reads TGTGCCATCAGTGAGTTTAACACCGAGAGCTACGAGCAGTACTTC. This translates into CAISEFNTESYEQYF.